Listed below are T cell receptor beta chains from one sample, sequenced in a study of beta chain features in type 1 diabetes. Repertoires were generated with immunoSEQ multiplex PCR, while TCRdb's copy carries only in-frame clones and drops some. This table holds more than 300,000 clones, around 16% found once. Sequencing was carried out using naive CD4+ T cells from blood. The receptors here all came from a woman between 18 and 29 years old in good health. Both conserved end residues are part of each CDR3.

J | V | CDR3
TRBJ1-1 | TRBV6-1 | CASSYQQGTEAFF
TRBJ2-7 | TRBV6-1 | CASSEAAFETRFYEQYF
TRBJ2-1 | TRBV6-5 | CASSYRGVYNEQFF
TRBJ1-1 | TRBV28 | CASSLAGIVNTEAFF
TRBJ1-4 | TRBV9 | CASSVVPDEKLFF
TRBJ1-5 | TRBV18 | CASSPFPRGGNQPQHF
TRBJ2-7 | TRBV28 | CASSSPGGGQGSYEQYF
TRBJ2-7 | TRBV7-3 | CASSLHQEFSYEQYF
TRBJ2-7 | TRBV7-9 | CASSLRRGSGRAHHEQYF
TRBJ1-1 | TRBV9 | CASSVAGTTLIFF
TRBJ2-1 | TRBV7-8 | CASSLGWRGRVRNEQFF
TRBJ2-7 | TRBV9 | CASSGGLAGRYEQYF
TRBJ2-5 | TRBV4-2 | CASSQGLAETQYF
TRBJ2-7 | TRBV7-2 | CASSPPTSGSYEQYF
TRBJ2-1 | TRBV5-6 | CASSLVGRQGVHEQFF
TRBJ2-5 | TRBV15 | CATSRDRGQETQYF
TRBJ1-5 | TRBV18 | CASSPDNPFSNQPQHF
TRBJ2-7 | TRBV5-1 | CASSDGRAPSSYEQYF
TRBJ2-7 | TRBV30 | CAWSPSQLEQYF
TRBJ1-2 | TRBV30 | CAWSYQNYGYTF
TRBJ1-4 | TRBV30 | CAWSFGVEKLFF
TRBJ2-5 | TRBV9 | CASSVGTGTKYGTQYF
TRBJ2-3 | TRBV29-1 | CSVDSTDTQYF